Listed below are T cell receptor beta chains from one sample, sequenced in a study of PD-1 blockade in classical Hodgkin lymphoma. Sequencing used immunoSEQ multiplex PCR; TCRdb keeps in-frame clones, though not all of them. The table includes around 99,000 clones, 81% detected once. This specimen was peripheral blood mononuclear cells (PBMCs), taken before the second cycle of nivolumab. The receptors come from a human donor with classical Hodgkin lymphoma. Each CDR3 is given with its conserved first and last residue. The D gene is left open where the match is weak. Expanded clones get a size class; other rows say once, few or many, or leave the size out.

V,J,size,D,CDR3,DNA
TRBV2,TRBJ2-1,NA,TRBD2,CASSDGLAGGTMQFF,TGTGCCAGCAGTGATGGACTAGCGGGAGGAACTATGCAGTTCTTC
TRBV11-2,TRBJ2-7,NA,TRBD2,CASSGLAGGEQYF,TGTGCCAGCAGCGGACTAGCGGGAGGCGAGCAGTACTTC
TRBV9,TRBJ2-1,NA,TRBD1,CASSGGQEYNEQFF,TGTGCCAGCAGCGGGGGACAGGAATACAATGAGCAGTTCTTC
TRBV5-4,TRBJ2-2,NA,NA,CASSLRSGNTGELFF,TGTGCCAGCAGCTTGAGGTCGGGAAACACCGGGGAGCTGTTTTTT
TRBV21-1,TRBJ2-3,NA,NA,CASSKDGSTDTQYF,TGTGCCAGCAGCAAAGACGGGAGCACAGATACGCAGTATTTT
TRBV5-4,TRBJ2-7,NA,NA,CASSTIGQTYEQYF,TGTGCCAGCAGCACTATTGGGCAAACCTACGAGCAGTACTTC
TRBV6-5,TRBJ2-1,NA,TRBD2,CASSSLAGLGDEQFF,TGTGCCAGCAGTTCCCTAGCGGGACTGGGTGATGAGCAGTTCTTC
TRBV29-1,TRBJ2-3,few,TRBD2,CSVVRRTSVSTDTQYF,TGCAGCGTTGTCCGACGGACTAGCGTCAGCACAGATACGCAGTATTTT
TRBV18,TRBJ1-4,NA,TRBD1,CASSPRGSATNEKLFF,TGTGCCAGCTCACCCAGGGGGAGCGCAACTAATGAAAAACTGTTTTTT
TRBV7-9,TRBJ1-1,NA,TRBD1,CASSSGRGAVVEAFF,TGTGCCAGCAGCTCTGGCAGGGGGGCTGTTGTTGAAGCTTTCTTT
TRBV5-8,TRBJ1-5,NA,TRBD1,CASSPFQQGFQRNQPQHF,TGTGCCAGCAGCCCCTTTCAACAGGGGTTTCAGCGCAATCAGCCCCAGCATTTT
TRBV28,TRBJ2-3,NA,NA,CASSLWSRPDTQYF,TGTGCCAGCAGTTTGTGGAGCCGACCAGATACGCAGTATTTT
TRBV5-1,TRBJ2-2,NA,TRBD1,CASSLQGDTGELFF,TGCGCCAGCAGCTTGCAGGGGGACACCGGGGAGCTGTTTTTT
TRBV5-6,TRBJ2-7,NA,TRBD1,CASSRGQGVGTYEQYF,TGTGCCAGCAGCAGGGGACAGGGGGTCGGAACCTACGAGCAGTACTTC
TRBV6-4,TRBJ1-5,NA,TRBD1,CASSDSWDRGLQPQHF,TGTGCCAGCAGTGACTCTTGGGACAGGGGGCTTCAGCCCCAGCATTTT
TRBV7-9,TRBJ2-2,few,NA,CASSALMNTGELFF,TGTGCCAGCAGCGCCCTTATGAACACCGGGGAGCTGTTTTTT
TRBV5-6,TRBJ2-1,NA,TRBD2,CASSRGAAGGYNEQFF,TGTGCCAGCAGCCGAGGGGCTGCGGGAGGCTACAATGAGCAGTTCTTC